This T cell receptor beta chain was obtained from a study of OX40 agonist ivuxolimab in advanced cancers. Background on the study: All patients had ivuxolimab intravenously every 2 weeks at 0.01 to 10 mg/kg. General study results and limits: In CD8+ T cells, expanded clones were on average more numerous than in CD4+.

In regard to this clone: Antigen specificity is unknown.

Only in-frame clones appear in the TCRdb table, and some are missing; sequencing was by immunoSEQ multiplex PCR. The sample records 20,000 to 25,000 clones, 86% being singletons. Patients were ruled out by autoimmune disease history or systemic immunosuppression. Peripheral blood came from all dose cohorts at three timepoints. Looked up from germline, CDR1 is SGHAT and CDR2 is FQNNGV. Trimming took off 4 bases at V and 10 bases at J, with 14 bases between the two ends. The CDR3 runs to 13 residues. This clonotype was obtained from an adult with an advanced solid tumor such as melanoma, head and neck, liver or kidney cancer. This sample comprised CD4+ or CD8+ T cells sorted from blood, obtained in a trial of the OX40 agonist ivuxolimab. V gene TRBV11-2 combines with J gene TRBJ2-1; D is possibly TRBD1 (7 bases). CDR3 nucleotide sequence: TGTGCCAGCAGCTCCTCGACAGGGAGGGAGCAGTTCTTC. Protein product: CASSSSTGREQFF.